This passage covers 22 T cell receptor beta chains from one sample sequenced in a study of cytomegalovirus exposure and HLA in healthy donors. 60 Vbeta and 13 Jbeta primers were used in PCR. Only in-frame clones appear in the TCRdb table, and some are missing; sequencing was by immunoSEQ multiplex PCR. This table holds roughly 100,000 clones, under 85% found once. Sequencing used PBMCs. The receptors originated from a young man in good health and CMV-seropositive.

This clone was counted a few times. Other nucleotide sequences in the sample specify the same CDR3. The CDR3 reads CASIRSYNEQFF. CDR3 bases: TGTGCCAGCATCAGATCTTACAATGAGCAGTTCTTC. The chain combines TRBV7-9 with TRBJ2-1, with no clear D. This CDR3 comprises 12 residues. The germline CDR1 and CDR2 sequences are SEHNR and FQNEAQ (reference sequence). V lost 7 bases to trimming and J lost 4 bases, with 8 bases between them.

There are a few counts of this clone. J is TRBJ2-1 and V is TRBV5-1; 7 bases fit TRBD2. V lost 2 bases to trimming and J lost 5 bases; unmatched junction nucleotides: 1. CDR1 and CDR2 (germline): SGHRS, YFSETQ. The CDR3 is 13 amino acids. This CDR3 is CASSFGGDNEQFF. The CDR3 DNA sequence: TGCGCCAGCAGCTTTGGGGGGGACAATGAGCAGTTCTTC.

The rearrangement links TRBV14 to TRBJ2-1; 11 bases line up with TRBD1. The V segment lost 3 bases and the J segment 7 bases; nucleotides outside the gene matches: 8. This CDR3 region has 16 residues. CDR1 and CDR2 (germline): SGHDN, FVKESK. The CDR3 DNA is TGTGCCAGCAGCCAGGACGGACAGGGGGCCCGGAATGAGCAGTTCTTC. Amino acids: CASSQDGQGARNEQFF.

The genes are TRBV4-1 and TRBJ1-1; 7 bases are shared with TRBD1. V gave up 0 bases and J gave up 1 base; unmatched junction bases: 8. This CDR3 region has 17 residues. Per germline, CDR1 MGHRA and CDR2 YSYEKL. Here the CDR3 DNA reads TGCGCCAGCAGCCAAGATAGGCAACAGGGGCGGAACACTGAAGCTTTCTTT. Amino acids: CASSQDRQQGRNTEAFF.

The chain is built from TRBV19 and TRBJ1-1; D ambiguous. Trimming shortened V by 5 bases and J by 3 bases, and 4 bases separated the two germline ends. The germline gives CDR1 LNHDA, CDR2 SQIVND (reference sequence). The CDR3 consists of 11 residues. The CDR3 protein is CASSSYTEAFF. The CDR3 nucleotides are TGTGCCAGTAGTTCGTACACTGAAGCTTTCTTT. Full variable domain (outside the CDR3, taken from reference TRBV19 and TRBJ1-1): DGGITQSPKYLFRKEGQNVTLSCEQNLNHDAMYWYRQDPGQGLRLIYYSQIVNDFQKGDIAEGYSVSREKKESFPLTVTSAQKNPTAFYLCASSSYTEAFFGQGTRLTVV.

V is TRBV16 and J is TRBJ2-1; weak D call: TRBD1 (5 bases). Germline V gene data show CDR1 as KGHSY and CDR2 as FQNENV. The CDR3 extends over 18 amino acids. Trimming shortened V by 3 bases and J by 3 bases, and 21 bases separated the two germline ends. The CDR3, as DNA: TGTGCCAGCAGCCACCCCAGTGGGGCCCCGTCTCTCTACAATGAGCAGTTCTTC. As protein: CASSHPSGAPSLYNEQFF.

The chain employs TRBV5-1 and TRBJ2-1; 7 positions agree with TRBD1. The ends lost 4 bases at V and 2 bases at J; junction bases unmatched: 9. The CDR3 contains 16 residues. The V gene's germline CDR1 is SGHRS and CDR2 YFSETQ. The CDR3 DNA sequence: TGCGCCAGCAGCCTAACAGGGGATAGACCCTACAATGAGCAGTTCTTC. Translated: CASSLTGDRPYNEQFF.

This chain links TRBV7-8 with TRBJ1-4; TRBD1 matches at 8 bases. This CDR3 region has 16 residues. With V trimmed by 5 bases and J by 8 bases, 13 bases remained unmatched. The germline V gene encodes CDR1 SGHVS and CDR2 FQNEAQ. The CDR3 coding sequence is TGTGCCAGCAGCGACCTACCGGGACAGGCTTGGGAAAAACTGTTTTTT. This codes for CASSDLPGQAWEKLFF.

This clone was observed a single time. V is TRBV7-9 and J is TRBJ1-2, with 7 bases identical to TRBD1. V lost 4 bases and J lost 7; bases outside the gene matches: 3. There are 12 residues in the CDR3. CDR1 SEHNR and CDR2 FQNEAQ come from the germline V gene (reference sequence). The chain's CDR3 is CASSSDRAGYTF. Written as DNA, the CDR3 is TGTGCCAGCAGCTCCGACAGGGCTGGCTACACCTTC.

This clone was detected only a few times. The CDR3 sequence: CASSRGYGYTF. CDR3 DNA: TGTGCCAGCAGCCGAGGGTATGGCTACACCTTC. V is TRBV28 and J is TRBJ1-2; D uncertain. The germline V and J ends were trimmed by 6 bases and 5 bases, with 7 bases remaining between them. The CDR3 runs to 11 residues. CDR1 MDHEN and CDR2 SYDVKM come from the germline V gene.

This chain uses TRBV5-1 with TRBJ2-3; 8 bases line up with TRBD1. J lost 7 bases, V lost 3 bases, and 10 bases had no gene match. Germline-derived CDR1 and CDR2 are SGHRS and YFSETQ. This CDR3 is 15 amino acids long. The CDR3 DNA sequence: TGCGCCAGCAGCTGGGCCCCAGGGGGCGGAAATACGCAGTATTTT. As protein: CASSWAPGGGNTQYF.

A single count supports this clone. The chain is built from TRBV27 and TRBJ2-5; TRBD1 matches 8 bases. Looked up from germline, CDR1 is MNHEY and CDR2 is SMNVEV (reference sequence). CDR3 length: 17 residues. The ends lost 4 bases at V and 3 bases at J; junction bases unmatched: 13. CDR3 coding DNA: TGTGCCAGCAGTTCCTCGACAGGGGCCCTGCTTGAAGAGACCCAGTACTTC. Protein: CASSSSTGALLEETQYF.

This chain connects TRBV28 to TRBJ2-7; the D gene is possibly TRBD1 (6 bases). CDR1 and CDR2 (germline): MDHEN, SYDVKM. V lost 6 bases and J 0 bases, leaving 12 bases between the germline ends. The CDR3 spans 14 residues. The CDR3 region has the DNA TGTGCCAGCAGCCGTCGGGACATCTCCTACGAGCAGTACTTC. It yields the protein CASSRRDISYEQYF.

V gene TRBV27 combines with J gene TRBJ1-1; weak D call: TRBD1 (6 bases). V lost 7 bases, J lost 1 base, and 22 bases lay in between. The CDR3 is 17 residues long. Germline V gene data show CDR1 as MNHEY and CDR2 as SMNVEV (reference sequence). CDR3 DNA sequence: TGTGCCAGCACCGCCAGCCCCCTCAGGGGACAGAACACTGAAGCTTTCTTT. It encodes CASTASPLRGQNTEAFF.

The chain employs TRBV7-6 and TRBJ2-3; 9 bases are shared with TRBD2. V was clipped by 5 bases and J by 3 bases; unmatched bases: 9. This CDR3 spans 16 amino acids. Germline CDR1 reads SGHVS; CDR2 reads FNYEAQ. As DNA, the CDR3 is TGTGCCAGCAGCCCCACCGGGACTAGCAAGACAGATACGCAGTATTTT. This sequence encodes CASSPTGTSKTDTQYF.

This clone was detected a few times. The rearrangement joins TRBV5-6 to TRBJ1-6; D possibly corresponds to TRBD1 (5 bases). The CDR3 length is 19 residues. The germline V and J ends were trimmed by 3 bases and 0 bases, with 19 bases remaining between them. The germline V gene encodes CDR1 SGHDT and CDR2 YYEEEE. CDR3 DNA: TGTGCCAGCAGCTGGGGGGGACCGGGGTGGAGCTCCTATAATTCACCCCTCCACTTT. Its protein is CASSWGGPGWSSYNSPLHF.

This clone turned up a few times. The chain joins TRBV27 to TRBJ1-6, with D possibly matching TRBD1 (5 bases). The CDR3 is made up of 14 amino acids. V lost 1 base and J lost 14, with 15 bases in between. From germline, CDR1 is MNHEY and CDR2 SMNVEV (reference sequence). CDR3 protein: CASSLWLGADALHF. The CDR3 DNA is TGTGCCAGCAGTTTATGGTTAGGGGCAGACGCCCTCCACTTT.

The chain employs TRBV10-3 and TRBJ2-2; the match to TRBD2 covers 9 bases. Germline CDR1 reads ENHRY; CDR2 reads SYGVKD. Trimming at V came to 9 bases and at J to 3 bases, leaving 5 bases not matched to a gene. This CDR3 has 14 residues. The DNA of the CDR3 is TGTGCCATGCGGATAGCGGGAGACACCGGGGAGCTGTTTTTT. It is translated as CAMRIAGDTGELFF.

The V gene is TRBV6-5, the J gene TRBJ1-1; 8 bases are a match to TRBD1. Per the germline V gene, CDR1 is MNHEY and CDR2 is SVGAGI. This CDR3 comprises 14 residues. V lost 6 bases and J lost 2; bases outside the gene matches: 5. CDR3 residues: CASSPDRGNTEAFF. The CDR3 DNA reads TGTGCCAGCAGCCCCGACAGGGGCAACACTGAAGCTTTCTTT.

This sequence joins TRBV5-1 and TRBJ1-2, with 8 nucleotides matching TRBD1. Germline loops: CDR1 SGHRS, CDR2 YFSETQ. J gave up 5 bases and V 3 bases, and 9 bases lay outside the gene matches. This CDR3 is built from 15 residues. The CDR3 spells CASSYRTGNRYGYTF. The CDR3 coding sequence is TGCGCCAGCAGCTACCGGACAGGGAATAGGTATGGCTACACCTTC.

The rearrangement links TRBV6-5 to TRBJ1-2; maybe TRBD1 (5 bases). This CDR3 has 15 amino acids. The germline V gene encodes CDR1 MNHEY and CDR2 SVGAGI. V dropped 2 bases and J dropped 6 bases, with 16 bases sitting between them. CDR3 amino acids: CASSYGGATSHGYTF. CDR3 bases: TGTGCCAGCAGTTACGGAGGGGCGACTAGTCATGGCTACACCTTC.

The CDR3 reads CASSSRTGETNTGELFF. CDR3 DNA sequence: TGTGCCAGCAGCTCCCGGACAGGCGAGACGAACACCGGGGAGCTGTTTTTT. V gene TRBV7-8 combines with J gene TRBJ2-2; 7 bases match TRBD1. J lost 0 bases, V lost 4 bases, and 8 bases had no gene match. Germline CDR1 and CDR2: SGHVS and FQNEAQ. The CDR3 covers 17 residues.